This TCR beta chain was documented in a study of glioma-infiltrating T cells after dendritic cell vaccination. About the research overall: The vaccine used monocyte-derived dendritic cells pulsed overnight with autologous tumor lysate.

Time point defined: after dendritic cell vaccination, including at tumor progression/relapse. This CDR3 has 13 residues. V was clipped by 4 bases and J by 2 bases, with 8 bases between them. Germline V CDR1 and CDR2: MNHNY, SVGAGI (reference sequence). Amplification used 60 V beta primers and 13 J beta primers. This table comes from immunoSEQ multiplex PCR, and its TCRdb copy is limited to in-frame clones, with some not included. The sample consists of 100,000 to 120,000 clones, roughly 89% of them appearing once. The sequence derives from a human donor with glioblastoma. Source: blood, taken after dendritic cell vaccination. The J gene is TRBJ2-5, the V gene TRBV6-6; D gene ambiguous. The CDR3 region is CASSSTSQETQYF. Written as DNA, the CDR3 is TGTGCCAGCAGTTCAACTTCACAAGAGACCCAGTACTTC.